This passage covers 29 T cell receptor beta chains from one sample sequenced in a study of post-analysis software for immune sequencing data. These TCRs' antigens remain unknown. General study results and limits: About five TRBV segments, including TRBV5-6, TRBV5-1 and TRBV20-1, were more frequent in patients than controls.

cDNA libraries for TCR beta contained unique molecular identifiers. TCRdb re-called the PCR reads with MiXCR, one entry per CDR3 protein. The sample carries 350,000 to 500,000 distinct CDR3 sequences, less than 40% recorded once. The specimen sequenced was blood. Receptors originate from a girl aged 2 to 10 with multiple sclerosis.

This clonotype has a handful of counts. The CDR3 DNA follows: TGCAGCGACCGGGACAGGGTATTCGCCAATGAGCAGTTCTTC. It specifies CSDRDRVFANEQFF. This sequence joins TRBV29-1 and TRBJ2-1, with 9 nucleotides matching TRBD1. This CDR3 spans 14 amino acids. The ends lost 7 bases at V and 6 bases at J; junction bases unmatched: 10. Germline V gene lookup returns CDR1 SQVTM and CDR2 ANQGSEA.

Only a few counts were recorded for this clonotype. The V gene is TRBV7-3, the J gene TRBJ2-1; 7 positions agree with TRBD1. V was clipped by 2 bases and J by 4 bases; unmatched bases: 2. Looked up from germline, CDR1 is SGHTA and CDR2 is FQGTGA. The CDR3 extends over 14 amino acids. CDR3 nucleotide sequence: TGTGCCAGCAGCTTACGACAGGGATACAATGAGCAGTTCTTC. Protein product: CASSLRQGYNEQFF.

In its sample, this clonotype was seen a few times. The rearrangement uses TRBV4-2 and TRBJ2-7, with TRBD2 matching over 10 bases. The germline V gene encodes CDR1 LGHNA and CDR2 YNFKEQ. Trimming removed 2 bases from V and 4 bases from J; junction bases left unmatched: 5. The CDR3 has 15 residues. CDR3 nucleotides: TGTGCCAGCAGCCAATTGGCTAGCGGGAGTTACGAGCAGTACTTC. It yields the protein CASSQLASGSYEQYF.

In this sample, this clonotype turned up a few times. An end of the junction does not agree with germline; a read error may underlie this. The V and J genes are TRBV4-1 and TRBJ1-5; 8 nucleotides match TRBD1. This CDR3 is 18 amino acids long. Per the germline V gene, CDR1 is MGHRA and CDR2 is YSYEKL. This chain's CDR3 is CASSQGGQGQRSNQPQHF. In nucleotides, the CDR3 is TGCGCCAGCAGTCAAGGTGGACAGGGACAACGAAGCAATCAGCCCCAGCATTTT.

The V call is TRBV9, the J call TRBJ2-3; D not resolved. The CDR3 totals 14 residues. Trimming took off 0 bases at V and 3 bases at J, with 8 bases between the two ends. The germline V gene encodes CDR1 SGDLS and CDR2 YYNGEE. CDR3 nucleotides: TGTGCCAGCAGCGTAGCTCCCATAACAGATACGCAGTATTTT. It specifies CASSVAPITDTQYF. The complete variable domain, with remaining parts taken from reference TRBV9 and TRBJ2-3, reads DSGVTQTPKHLITATGQRVTLRCSPRSGDLSVYWYQQSLDQGLQFLIQYYNGEERAKGNILERFSAQQFPDLHSELNLSSLELGDSALYFCASSVAPITDTQYFGPGTRLTVL.

This chain connects TRBV5-5 to TRBJ1-2, with D unclear. The V end lost 2 bases, the J end lost 4 bases, and 15 bases lay between the germline ends. Per germline, CDR1 SGHKS and CDR2 YYEKEE (reference sequence). The CDR3 sequence is 15 residues long. The CDR3 DNA reads as TGTGCCAGCAGCTTTCCTCGGCAGAACCTCTATGGCTACACCTTC. Translation gives CASSFPRQNLYGYTF.

This clonotype was counted only a few times. This chain connects TRBV6-2 or TRBV6-3 to TRBJ2-5; maybe TRBD2 (5 bases). The CDR3 has 13 residues. The V end was cut by 3 bases, the J end by 3 bases, with 8 bases between. Per germline, CDR1 MNHEY and CDR2 SVGEGT. CDR3 DNA sequence: TGTGCCAGCAGTTATGAGGGCGAAGAGACCCAGTACTTC. As protein: CASSYEGEETQYF.

There are a few counts of this clonotype. The rearrangement links TRBV4-1 to TRBJ1-5; no definite D call. This CDR3 is built from 15 residues. V was shortened by 1 base and J by 0 bases, with 7 bases between the two germline ends. The germline gives CDR1 MGHRA, CDR2 YSYEKL. CDR3 protein: CASSQGPISNQPQHF. The CDR3 DNA reads TGCGCCAGCAGCCAAGGGCCTATTAGCAATCAGCCCCAGCATTTT.

This clonotype was observed a handful of times. V gene TRBV10-3 combines with J gene TRBJ1-6; D gene ambiguous. This CDR3 contains 16 residues. Trimming took off 0 bases at V and 4 bases at J, with 10 bases between the two ends. Germline CDR1 and CDR2: ENHRY and SYGVKD. The CDR3 loop reads CAISESVRSYNSPLHF. The CDR3 DNA is TGTGCCATCAGTGAGTCCGTACGGTCTTATAATTCACCCCTCCACTTT.

This clonotype was recorded a few times. The CDR3 loop reads CASSLGTVNQPQHF. In nucleotides, the CDR3 is TGCGCCAGCAGTCTAGGGACAGTTAATCAGCCCCAGCATTTT. The rearrangement joins TRBV4-3 to TRBJ1-5; 7 positions agree with TRBD1. Germline V lookup: CDR1 LGHNA, CDR2 YSLEER. V shed 6 bases and J 4 bases; nucleotides not matched to a gene: 6. The CDR3 is 14 residues long.

The chain couples TRBV29-1 to TRBJ2-7, with D possibly being TRBD1 (5 bases). V dropped 0 bases and J dropped 0 bases, with 15 bases sitting between them. Germline V gene lookup returns CDR1 SQVTM and CDR2 ANQGSEA. CDR3 length equals 16 residues. The CDR3 sequence: CSVEDPETVGSYEQYF. The CDR3 DNA is TGCAGCGTTGAAGACCCGGAGACAGTCGGCTCCTACGAGCAGTACTTC.

The chain combines TRBV5-1 with TRBJ2-7, with D possibly matching TRBD2 (5 bases). The CDR3 loop spans 14 amino acids. V was shortened by 0 bases and J by 7 bases, with 14 bases between the two germline ends. Germline CDR1 and CDR2: SGHRS and YFSETQ. The CDR3 sequence: CASSLGGPTGEQYF. The CDR3 DNA is TGCGCCAGCAGCTTGGGCGGCCCCACGGGAGAGCAGTACTTC.

This clonotype was observed once. The rearrangement uses TRBV18 and TRBJ2-3; D gene unclear. CDR1 and CDR2 (germline): KGHSH, LQKENI. V dropped 3 bases and J dropped 6 bases, with 10 bases sitting between them. This CDR3 is built from 13 residues. In DNA, the CDR3 is TGTGCCAGCTCACCTCGGCGAGTGGATACGCAGTATTTT. It codes for CASSPRRVDTQYF.

The chain carries TRBV12-3 or TRBV12-4 and TRBJ1-5, with 9 bases identical to TRBD1. J lost 1 base, V lost 8 bases, and 6 bases had no gene match. This CDR3 comprises 15 residues. CDR3 DNA sequence: TGTGCCAGCGCTCGGACAGGGGAGAGCAATCAGCCCCAGCATTTT. This sequence encodes CASARTGESNQPQHF.

The chain uses TRBV4-1 and TRBJ2-1; the D is unclear. The CDR3 runs to 14 residues. V was pared by 3 bases and J by 4 bases, with 10 bases between. The germline V gene encodes CDR1 MGHRA and CDR2 YSYEKL. CDR3 nucleotides: TGCGCCAGCAGCCAGTCACCGCATTACAATGAGCAGTTCTTC. Translating it yields CASSQSPHYNEQFF.

This clonotype was counted a few times. This chain connects TRBV27 to TRBJ1-1, with D possibly matching TRBD1 (5 bases). This CDR3 region has 15 residues. CDR1 is MNHEY and CDR2 is SMNVEV in the germline V gene (reference sequence). V lost 2 bases and J 3 bases, leaving 13 bases between the germline ends. The CDR3: CASSLRQGRDTEAFF. CDR3 in DNA: TGTGCCAGCAGTTTAAGGCAGGGACGGGACACTGAAGCTTTCTTT.

Concerning this clonotype itself: A much larger clone differs by one base, so this may be a read error. CDR3 bases: TGTGCCAGCAGCTTAGGAAGCTCTGGCGGGAGCTACGAGCAGTACTTC. Translating it yields CASSLGSSGGSYEQYF. The rearrangement joins TRBV7-2 to TRBJ2-7, with 7 nucleotides matching TRBD2. The CDR3 has 16 residues. With 1 base clipped from V and 3 bases from J, the junction kept 9 bases outside the gene matches. Germline V lookup: CDR1 SGHTA, CDR2 FQGNSA. The full variable domain, completed using reference TRBV7-2 and TRBJ2-7, is GAGVSQSPSNKVTEKGKDVELRCDPISGHTALYWYRQSLGQGLEFLIYFQGNSAPDKSGLPSDRFSAERTGGSVSTLTIQRTQQEDSAVYLCASSLGSSGGSYEQYFGPGTRLTVT.

This clonotype occurred a few times. The chain recombines TRBV13 with TRBJ2-2; D gene ambiguous. Trimming pared 7 bases from V and 3 bases from J, leaving 15 bases between. Looked up from germline, CDR1 is PRHDT and CDR2 is FYEKMQ (reference sequence). The CDR3 is 15 amino acids. Here the CDR3 DNA reads TGTGCCAGCAATCTTGCCCGACGGTACACCGGGGAGCTGTTTTTT. Translation: CASNLARRYTGELFF.

This clonotype was detected only a few times. J is TRBJ2-3 and V is TRBV6-5; D unclear. The CDR3 is 15 residues long. CDR1 is MNHEY and CDR2 is SVGAGI in the germline V gene. Between the trimmed V and J ends, which lost 0 bases and 0 bases, there was a span of 7 bases. In DNA form, the CDR3 reads TGTGCCAGCAGTTACTCTGGGATTAGCACAGATACGCAGTATTTT. Translation gives CASSYSGISTDTQYF.

This chain joins TRBV2 and TRBJ1-2; D is undetermined. Trimming removed 9 bases at V and 4 bases at J, with 12 bases between. The CDR3 totals 12 residues. The germline V gene has CDR1 SNHLY and CDR2 FYNNEI. The CDR3 is CASTFAAYGYTF. CDR3 nucleotides: TGTGCCAGTACCTTTGCGGCCTATGGCTACACCTTC.

This clonotype has just a few counts. The chain carries TRBV30 and TRBJ2-7; D is unresolved. The germline gives CDR1 GTSNPN, CDR2 SVGIG (reference sequence). CDR3 length: 12 amino acids. V lost 3 bases and J 3 bases, leaving 9 bases between the germline ends. The CDR3 loop is CAWSNAGYEQYF. The CDR3 region has the DNA TGTGCCTGGAGCAACGCTGGCTACGAGCAGTACTTC.

This clonotype has only a few counts. The chain combines TRBV6-5 with TRBJ2-1, with 7 bases matching TRBD1. V shed 5 bases, J shed 10 bases, and the junction held 8 bases outside the gene matches. This CDR3 has 13 residues. Germline assignment: CDR1 MNHEY and CDR2 SVGAGI. The CDR3 protein is CASSRNLDREQFF. CDR3 sequence (DNA): TGTGCCAGCAGTAGAAATTTGGACAGGGAGCAGTTCTTC.

This clonotype was observed once. The rearrangement uses TRBV27 and TRBJ1-2; D not certain. The CDR3 runs to 15 residues. The ends were cut back, 4 bases at V and 2 bases at J, with 14 bases in the middle. The V gene's germline CDR1 is MNHEY and CDR2 SMNVEV (reference sequence). The CDR3 nucleotides are TGTGCCAGCAGTTCCTTCGTCACACGGAACTATGGCTACACCTTC. This translates into CASSSFVTRNYGYTF.

The gene calls are TRBV7-6 and TRBJ1-5; D not resolved. V was trimmed by 1 base and J by 6 bases, leaving 10 bases between them. CDR3 length: 14 residues. The germline CDR1 and CDR2 sequences are SGHVS and FNYEAQ. The CDR3 region has the DNA TGTGCCAGCAGCTTAGACGGGGTGGCTCAGCCCCAGCATTTT. Amino acids: CASSLDGVAQPQHF.

A few counts support this clonotype. The gene calls are TRBV20-1 and TRBJ1-2, with D perhaps matching TRBD1 (6 bases). Trimming left V 4 bases short and J 4 bases short, with 16 bases between. The CDR3 extends over 14 amino acids. CDR1 is DFQATT and CDR2 is SNEGSKA in the germline V gene (reference sequence). The CDR3 DNA follows: TGCAGTGCTAAAAAAAACCAGGGGAGCTATGGCTACACCTTC. It specifies CSAKKNQGSYGYTF.

V usage is TRBV20-1 and J usage is TRBJ2-5; D is possibly TRBD2 (6 bases). Trimming cost V 1 base and J 2 bases, with 11 bases left between them. The CDR3 runs to 14 residues. Germline loops: CDR1 DFQATT, CDR2 SNEGSKA (reference sequence). The CDR3 DNA reads TGCAGTGCTAGAGTATCGAGCGGGCAAGAGACCCAGTACTTC. It specifies CSARVSSGQETQYF.

This chain links TRBV5-1 with TRBJ1-4, with 8 positions matching TRBD1. Germline V lookup: CDR1 SGHRS, CDR2 YFSETQ. The trim removed 4 bases at V and 6 bases at J, leaving 17 bases unmatched. The CDR3 totals 18 residues. CDR3 nucleotide sequence: TGCGCCAGCAGCCAGGCGGTTGGGGGGACAGGTTTAGATGAAAAACTGTTTTTT. Translating it yields CASSQAVGGTGLDEKLFF.

The gene calls are TRBV5-5 and TRBJ2-6, with TRBD1 matching over 7 bases. The CDR3 is 18 residues long. V lost 0 bases and J lost 0; bases outside the gene matches: 6. Germline CDR1 SGHKS, CDR2 YYEKEE (reference sequence). CDR3 protein: CASSLAGQAVSGANVLTF. The CDR3 coding sequence is TGTGCCAGCAGCTTGGCCGGACAGGCCGTCTCTGGGGCCAACGTCCTGACTTTC.

This clonotype appeared once. The chain employs TRBV28 and TRBJ1-5; 8 positions agree with TRBD1. CDR3 size: 18 residues. CDR1 is MDHEN, CDR2 SYDVKM, per germline. V lost 1 base and J lost 3; bases outside the gene matches: 11. The CDR3 protein is CASSLSAPRDRYNQPQHF. The CDR3 DNA reads TGTGCCAGCAGTTTATCTGCCCCCCGGGACAGGTACAATCAGCCCCAGCATTTT.